What follows are 27 T cell receptor beta chains derived from one specimen sequenced in a study of post-analysis software for immune sequencing data. Whole-study findings and limits: In patients, TRBV5-6, TRBV5-1 and TRBV20-1 belonged to roughly five TRBV segments found more frequently than in controls.

Their recognized antigens are unknown. Built from TCR beta cDNA, the libraries had unique molecular identifiers in them. TCRdb reprocessed the PCR reads with MiXCR, giving one entry per CDR3 protein. The sample lists roughly 800,000 distinct CDR3 sequences, about 27% seen once, with 0.56% in the top ten. The sequencing input was blood. The receptors derive from a girl aged 5 to 17 with multiple sclerosis.

In its sample, this clonotype was seen a few times. The chain is built from TRBV20-1 and TRBJ2-3; a possible D gene is TRBD2 (6 bases). This CDR3 region has 16 residues. The V end lost 5 bases, the J end lost 0 bases, and 18 bases lay between the germline ends. Germline loops: CDR1 DFQATT, CDR2 SNEGSKA (reference sequence). This CDR3 reads CSAPVGGAISTDTQYF. In DNA, the CDR3 is TGCAGTGCTCCAGTCGGCGGGGCCATAAGCACAGATACGCAGTATTTT.

A few counts support this clonotype. The junction differs from germline at one of its ends, possibly a read error. The chain links TRBV20-1 to TRBJ2-1; 11 bases align to TRBD2. Germline V lookup: CDR1 DFQATT, CDR2 SNEGSKA (reference sequence). The CDR3 is made up of 16 amino acids. The CDR3 DNA follows: TGCAGTGCTGGAGACACACTAGCGGGGGAGTACAATGAGCAGTTCTTC. It translates to CSAGDTLAGEYNEQFF.

V gene TRBV29-1 combines with J gene TRBJ1-1, with TRBD1 matching 9 bases. This CDR3 comprises 13 residues. Germline V CDR1 and CDR2: SQVTM, ANQGSEA. J was trimmed by 2 bases and V by 3 bases; bases with no gene match: 1. The chain's CDR3 is CSVDTGGNTEAFF. In DNA, the CDR3 is TGCAGCGTTGATACAGGGGGCAACACTGAAGCTTTCTTT.

This clonotype was seen a few times. This sequence joins TRBV28 and TRBJ2-3; D is unclear. This CDR3 is built from 13 residues. The V and J ends lost 3 bases and 2 bases respectively, with 6 bases between them. Germline values: CDR1 MDHEN, CDR2 SYDVKM. The CDR3 sequence: CASSFQYTDTQYF. CDR3 DNA: TGTGCCAGCAGTTTTCAATACACAGATACGCAGTATTTT.

The J gene is TRBJ1-5, the V gene TRBV29-1; D is unresolved. Trimming pared 5 bases from V and 0 bases from J, leaving 14 bases between. Germline CDR1 reads SQVTM; CDR2 reads ANQGSEA. This CDR3 is 15 amino acids long. The CDR3, as DNA: TGCAGCGTTAGGGCGGGAGTCTATAGCAATCAGCCCCAGCATTTT. This gives the protein CSVRAGVYSNQPQHF.

About this clonotype itself: This may be a read error: a much more frequent sequence differs by one nucleotide. The V gene is TRBV9, the J gene TRBJ2-7; 9 bases map to TRBD2. The CDR3 runs 15 residues. Germline values: CDR1 SGDLS, CDR2 YYNGEE. The CDR3 sequence is CAGSASGTSRYEQYF. DNA of the CDR3: TGTGCCGGCAGCGCATCCGGGACTAGCCGGTACGAGCAGTACTTC.

This clonotype has a handful of counts. V and J are TRBV20-1 and TRBJ2-7, with TRBD2 matching over 9 bases. With V trimmed by 3 bases and J by 2 bases, 8 bases remained unmatched. Germline loops: CDR1 DFQATT, CDR2 SNEGSKA (reference sequence). This CDR3 region has 15 residues. CDR3 residues: CSARGRLAEPYEQYF. The DNA for the CDR3 is TGCAGTGCTAGGGGGCGACTAGCGGAACCCTACGAGCAGTACTTC.

This clonotype was observed a few times. The rearrangement links TRBV12-3 or TRBV12-4 to TRBJ1-6, with 7 nucleotides matching TRBD1. After removal of 6 bases from V and 9 bases from J, the junction contained 8 bases not matched to a gene. The CDR3 runs to 14 residues. CDR3 amino acids: CASSQTGSSSPLHF. In DNA, the CDR3 is TGTGCCAGCAGCCAGACAGGGTCAAGTTCACCCCTCCACTTT.

The chain couples TRBV7-2 to TRBJ2-3; D is perhaps TRBD2 (5 bases). V dropped 1 base and J dropped 7 bases, with 21 bases sitting between them. The length of the CDR3 is 17 residues. Per germline, CDR1 SGHTA and CDR2 FQGNSA. CDR3 in DNA: TGTGCCAGCAGCTTAGTTGGTCCGAGGGCAGGTTCAAATACGCAGTATTTT. Its protein product is CASSLVGPRAGSNTQYF. Full variable domain (rest looked up from reference TRBV7-2 and TRBJ2-3): GAGVSQSPSNKVTEKGKDVELRCDPISGHTALYWYRQSLGQGLEFLIYFQGNSAPDKSGLPSDRFSAERTGGSVSTLTIQRTQQEDSAVYLCASSLVGPRAGSNTQYFGPGTRLTVL.

As DNA, the CDR3 is TGTGCCAGCAGCCGGAACCGGGGGGCAGGATCCCGAATTGAGCAGTTCTTC. As protein: CASSRNRGAGSRIEQFF. The rearrangement uses TRBV3-1 and TRBJ2-1, with D possibly being TRBD2 (7 bases). CDR3 length: 17 amino acids. Germline values: CDR1 LGHDT, CDR2 YNNKEL (reference sequence). Between the trimmed V and J ends, which lost 4 bases and 9 bases, there was a span of 25 bases.

The rearrangement uses TRBV7-9 and TRBJ2-3, with D maybe TRBD2 (5 bases). This CDR3 has 14 residues. V was cut by 5 bases and J by 2 bases, with 11 bases left in between. Germline V lookup: CDR1 SEHNR, CDR2 FQNEAQ (reference sequence). CDR3 sequence reads: CASSQDSNTDTQYF. As DNA, the CDR3 is TGTGCCAGCAGCCAGGACTCGAACACAGATACGCAGTATTTT.

This chain connects TRBV20-1 to TRBJ2-3; 11 nucleotides line up with TRBD2. Germline V gene lookup returns CDR1 DFQATT and CDR2 SNEGSKA (reference sequence). The CDR3 length is 15 residues. V lost 3 bases, J lost 6 bases, and 8 bases stayed unmatched. DNA of the CDR3: TGCAGTGCTAGCGCGACTAGCGGGATTGTGGATACGCAGTATTTT. This gives the protein CSASATSGIVDTQYF.

The chain is built from TRBV7-2 and TRBJ2-2, with D unresolved. CDR3 length: 11 amino acids. V was clipped by 4 bases and J by 12 bases, with 9 bases between them. CDR1 is SGHTA and CDR2 is FQGNSA in the germline V gene. The CDR3: CASSSLIQLFF. CDR3 DNA sequence: TGTGCCAGCAGCTCATTGATTCAGCTGTTTTTT.

This clonotype was recorded a few times. The CDR3: CAIGWGDTEAFF. DNA of the CDR3: TGTGCCATCGGGTGGGGGGACACTGAAGCTTTCTTT. V and J are TRBV10-3 and TRBJ1-1, with D possibly matching TRBD1 (5 bases). The V end lost 8 bases, the J end lost 3 bases, and 10 bases lay between the germline ends. Germline lookup yields CDR1 ENHRY and CDR2 SYGVKD. The CDR3 sequence is 12 residues long.

Written as DNA, the CDR3 is TGCGCCAGCAGCCAAGATAGCGTCCTGAGCTCCTACAATGAGCAGTTCTTC. It codes for CASSQDSVLSSYNEQFF. This chain connects TRBV4-3 to TRBJ2-1, with D perhaps matching TRBD2 (5 bases). Trimming left V 0 bases short and J 0 bases short, with 12 bases between. Germline V CDR1 and CDR2: LGHNA, YSLEER. This CDR3 region has 17 residues.

This clonotype occurred a few times. V and J are TRBV20-1 and TRBJ2-4; TRBD1 matches 9 bases. Germline CDR1 is DFQATT and CDR2 is SNEGSKA (reference sequence). There are 16 residues in the CDR3. Trimming took 3 bases from V and 6 from J; bases not matched to a gene: 12. CDR3 residues: CSARRAPGQGGNIQYF. The CDR3 bases are TGCAGTGCTAGGAGGGCCCCGGGACAGGGTGGAAACATTCAGTACTTC.

This clonotype was counted only a few times. The chain employs TRBV10-3 and TRBJ2-1, with 10 nucleotides matching TRBD1. Germline V CDR1 and CDR2: ENHRY, SYGVKD. The CDR3 loop spans 20 amino acids. V gave up 6 bases and J gave up 5 bases; unmatched junction bases: 22. CDR3 in amino acids: CAISHHGDRGSSGVDNEQFF. The DNA for the CDR3 is TGTGCCATCAGCCACCATGGGGACAGGGGTTCCAGCGGGGTTGACAATGAGCAGTTCTTC.

This clonotype occurred a few times. For the CDR3, the DNA is TGTGCCAGCAGCCTCCAGTCGTACTATGGCTACACCTTC. It is translated as CASSLQSYYGYTF. This chain links TRBV6-5 with TRBJ1-2; D is unclear. The germline CDR1 and CDR2 sequences are MNHEY and SVGAGI. This CDR3 has 13 residues. V lost 6 bases and J 3 bases, leaving 11 bases between the germline ends.

The rearrangement links TRBV28 to TRBJ2-4; TRBD2 matches at 10 bases. With 5 bases clipped from V and 5 bases from J, the junction kept 6 bases outside the gene matches. Germline CDR1 is MDHEN and CDR2 is SYDVKM. The CDR3 covers 15 residues. CDR3 DNA: TGTGCCAGCAGTACAGCGGGGGGGTATCAAAACATTCAGTACTTC. This codes for CASSTAGGYQNIQYF. Full variable domain (remainder filled in from reference TRBV28 and TRBJ2-4): DVKVTQSSRYLVKRTGEKVFLECVQDMDHENMFWYRQDPGLGLRLIYFSYDVKMKEKGDIPEGYSVSREKKERFSLILESASTNQTSMYLCASSTAGGYQNIQYFGAGTRLSVL.

The chain links TRBV28 to TRBJ2-7, with D possibly TRBD2 on 5 matching bases. Trimming removed 5 bases at V and 2 bases at J, with 10 bases between. CDR1 and CDR2 (germline): MDHEN, SYDVKM. The CDR3 contains 13 residues. CDR3 sequence reads: CASSRLRPYEQYF. The CDR3, as DNA: TGTGCCAGCAGTCGACTACGACCCTACGAGCAGTACTTC.

This clonotype was picked up a small number of times. The junction and the germline gene differ at one end; a read error may be behind it. J is TRBJ1-2 and V is TRBV27; D is possibly TRBD1 (5 bases). There are 13 residues in the CDR3. CDR1 MNHEY and CDR2 SMNVEV come from the germline V gene (reference sequence). CDR3 DNA: TGCGCCAGCAGTTTCTCAGGGTCGGCTGGCTACACCTTC. Translated, it gives CASSFSGSAGYTF.

This clonotype has a handful of counts. This chain uses TRBV6-5 with TRBJ2-7, with D possibly called TRBD1 or TRBD2 (5 bases each). V dropped 7 bases and J dropped 2 bases, with 12 bases sitting between them. Looked up from germline, CDR1 is MNHEY and CDR2 is SVGAGI. This CDR3 has 13 residues. CDR3 in DNA: TGTGCCAGCAAGCGGCAGGGAACCTACGAGCAGTACTTC. It is translated as CASKRQGTYEQYF.

Only a few counts were recorded for this clonotype. The gene calls are TRBV6-2 or TRBV6-3 and TRBJ1-4; no reliable D call. The CDR3 spans 14 residues. V lost 4 bases and J lost 4, with 10 bases in between. The germline V gene has CDR1 MNHEY and CDR2 SVGEGT. The CDR3 loop is CASSFSRVNEKLFF. The CDR3 nucleotides are TGTGCCAGCAGTTTCTCCCGGGTTAATGAAAAACTGTTTTTT.

This clonotype was found a few times. The rearrangement joins TRBV7-9 to TRBJ2-1; perhaps TRBD1 as D (6 bases). Trimming shortened V by 5 bases and J by 10 bases, and 15 bases separated the two germline ends. The CDR3 runs to 13 residues. Germline loops: CDR1 SEHNR, CDR2 FQNEAQ (reference sequence). The CDR3 here is CASSGHRVREQFF. Written as DNA, the CDR3 is TGTGCCAGCAGCGGACACAGGGTACGGGAGCAGTTCTTC.

The chain uses TRBV6-5 and TRBJ1-4; D is ambiguous. The CDR3 sequence is 16 residues long. V was trimmed by 6 bases and J by 0 bases, leaving 14 bases between them. Germline assignment: CDR1 MNHEY and CDR2 SVGAGI. In DNA form, the CDR3 reads TGTGCCAGCAGCCAGACCCAAGATGCAACTAATGAAAAACTGTTTTTT. This sequence encodes CASSQTQDATNEKLFF.

This chain uses TRBV7-9 with TRBJ2-1; D is ambiguous. CDR1 and CDR2 (germline): SEHNR, FQNEAQ (reference sequence). The CDR3 is made up of 13 amino acids. V was trimmed by 5 bases and J by 10 bases, leaving 15 bases between them. CDR3: CASSPLPLGEQFF. DNA of the CDR3: TGTGCCAGCAGCCCCCTACCCCTCGGGGAGCAGTTCTTC.

This clonotype was observed a few times. This chain connects TRBV20-1 to TRBJ2-4; D tentatively fits TRBD1 or TRBD2 (5 bases each). This CDR3 contains 15 residues. CDR1 is DFQATT and CDR2 is SNEGSKA in the germline V gene (reference sequence). The V end lost 3 bases, the J end lost 2 bases, and 14 bases lay between the germline ends. The DNA for the CDR3 is TGCAGTGCTAGTGGGACCCTCCGCTCCAAAAACATTCAGTACTTC. It encodes CSASGTLRSKNIQYF.